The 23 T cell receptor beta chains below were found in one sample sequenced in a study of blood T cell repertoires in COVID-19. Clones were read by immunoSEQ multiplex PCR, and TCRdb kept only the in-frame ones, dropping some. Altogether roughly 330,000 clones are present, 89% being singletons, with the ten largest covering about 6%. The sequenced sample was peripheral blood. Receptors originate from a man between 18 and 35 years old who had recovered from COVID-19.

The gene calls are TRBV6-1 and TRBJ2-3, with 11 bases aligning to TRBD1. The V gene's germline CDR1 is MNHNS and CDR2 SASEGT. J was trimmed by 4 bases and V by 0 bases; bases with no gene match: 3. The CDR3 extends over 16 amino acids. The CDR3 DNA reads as TGTGCCAGCAGTGAAGCGGACAGGGGGCATTCAGATACGCAGTATTTT. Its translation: CASSEADRGHSDTQYF.

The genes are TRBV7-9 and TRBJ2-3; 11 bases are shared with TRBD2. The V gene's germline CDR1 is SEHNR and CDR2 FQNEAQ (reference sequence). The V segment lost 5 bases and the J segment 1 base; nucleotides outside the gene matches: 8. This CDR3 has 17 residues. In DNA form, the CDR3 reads TGTGCCAGCAGCGGAGGGCAACTAGCGGGGGGCACAGATACGCAGTATTTT. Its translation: CASSGGQLAGGTDTQYF.

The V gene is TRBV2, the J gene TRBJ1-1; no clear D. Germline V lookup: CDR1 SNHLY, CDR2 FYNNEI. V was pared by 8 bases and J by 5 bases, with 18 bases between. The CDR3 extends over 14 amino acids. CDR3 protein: CASRNRGGTTEAFF. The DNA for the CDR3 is TGTGCCAGCCGGAACCGGGGAGGAACAACTGAAGCTTTCTTT.

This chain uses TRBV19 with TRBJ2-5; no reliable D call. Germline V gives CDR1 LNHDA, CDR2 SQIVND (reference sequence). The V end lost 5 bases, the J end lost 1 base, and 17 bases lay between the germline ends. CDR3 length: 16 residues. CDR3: CASSARLGVLQETQYF. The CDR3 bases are TGTGCCAGTAGTGCCCGACTCGGCGTACTCCAAGAGACCCAGTACTTC.

The CDR3 nucleotides are TGCGCCAGCAGTGAGTCACAGGGAACTGAAGCTTTCTTT. Its protein is CASSESQGTEAFF. This chain connects TRBV10-1 to TRBJ1-1; a possible D gene is TRBD1 (6 bases). Germline loops: CDR1 WNHNN, CDR2 SYGVQD (reference sequence). V shed 0 bases and J shed 5 bases, with 7 bases lying between them. There are 13 residues in the CDR3.

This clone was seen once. The CDR3 DNA reads TGTGCCAGCAGTTTAGAAACGGGACTAGCGAAAGAGCAGTACTTC. Its protein is CASSLETGLAKEQYF. The chain carries TRBV27 and TRBJ2-7; 10 nucleotides match TRBD2. CDR1 is MNHEY, CDR2 SMNVEV, per germline (reference sequence). The trim removed 2 bases at V and 7 bases at J, leaving 8 bases unmatched. The CDR3 extends over 15 amino acids.

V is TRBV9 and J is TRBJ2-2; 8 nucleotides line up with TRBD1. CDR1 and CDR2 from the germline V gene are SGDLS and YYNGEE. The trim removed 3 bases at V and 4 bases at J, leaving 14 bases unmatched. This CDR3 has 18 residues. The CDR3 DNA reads TGTGCCAGCAGCGCGGGGCCGGGACAGGATTTACCCACCGGGGAGCTGTTTTTT. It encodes CASSAGPGQDLPTGELFF.

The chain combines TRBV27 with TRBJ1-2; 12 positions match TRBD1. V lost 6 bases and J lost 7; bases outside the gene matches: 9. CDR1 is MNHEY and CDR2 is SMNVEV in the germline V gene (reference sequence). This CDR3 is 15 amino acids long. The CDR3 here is CASRSLGQGAAGYTF. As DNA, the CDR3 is TGTGCCAGCAGATCCTTGGGACAGGGGGCCGCTGGCTACACCTTC.

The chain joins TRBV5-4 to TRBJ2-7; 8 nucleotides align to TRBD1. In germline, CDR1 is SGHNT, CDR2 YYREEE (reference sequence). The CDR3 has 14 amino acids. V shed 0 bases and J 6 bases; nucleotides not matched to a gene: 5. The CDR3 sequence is CASSLGGQGREQYF. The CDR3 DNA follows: TGTGCCAGCAGCTTGGGCGGACAGGGCCGCGAGCAGTACTTC.

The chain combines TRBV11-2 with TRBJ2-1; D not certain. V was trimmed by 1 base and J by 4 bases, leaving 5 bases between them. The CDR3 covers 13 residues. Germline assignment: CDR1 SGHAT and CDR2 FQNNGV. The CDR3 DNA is TGTGCCAGCAGCTTAGCCAGGTACAATGAGCAGTTCTTC. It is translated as CASSLARYNEQFF.

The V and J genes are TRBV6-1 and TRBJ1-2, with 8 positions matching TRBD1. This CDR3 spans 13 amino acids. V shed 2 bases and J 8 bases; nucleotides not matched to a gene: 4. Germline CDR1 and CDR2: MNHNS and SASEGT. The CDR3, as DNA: TGTGCCAGCAGTGAACCAGGGGACAGGGGCTACACCTTC. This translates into CASSEPGDRGYTF.

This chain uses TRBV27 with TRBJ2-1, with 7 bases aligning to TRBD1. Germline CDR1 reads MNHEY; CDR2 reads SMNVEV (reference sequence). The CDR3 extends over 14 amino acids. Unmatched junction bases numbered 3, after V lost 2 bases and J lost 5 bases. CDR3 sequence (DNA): TGTGCCAGCAGTTTAGACAGGGTCGACAATGAGCAGTTCTTC. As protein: CASSLDRVDNEQFF.

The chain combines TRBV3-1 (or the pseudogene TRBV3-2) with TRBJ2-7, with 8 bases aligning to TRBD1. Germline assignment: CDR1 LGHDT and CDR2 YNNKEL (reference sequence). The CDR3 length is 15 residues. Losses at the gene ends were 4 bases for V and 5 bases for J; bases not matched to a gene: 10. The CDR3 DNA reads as TGTGCCAGCAGCCCCACAGGACAGGGTCACGACGAGCAGTACTTC. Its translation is CASSPTGQGHDEQYF.

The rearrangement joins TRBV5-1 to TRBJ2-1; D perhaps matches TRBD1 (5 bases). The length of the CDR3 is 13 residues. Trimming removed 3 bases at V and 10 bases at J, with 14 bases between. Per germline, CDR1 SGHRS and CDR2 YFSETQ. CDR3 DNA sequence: TGCGCCAGCAGCTCGCAAGGGGCGCGGGAGCAGTTCTTC. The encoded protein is CASSSQGAREQFF.

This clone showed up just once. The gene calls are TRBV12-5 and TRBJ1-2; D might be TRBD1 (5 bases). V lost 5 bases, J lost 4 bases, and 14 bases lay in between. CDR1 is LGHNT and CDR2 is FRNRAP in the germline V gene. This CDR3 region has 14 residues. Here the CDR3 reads CASGQQDPSYGYTF. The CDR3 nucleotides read TGTGCTAGTGGTCAACAGGACCCCTCCTATGGCTACACCTTC. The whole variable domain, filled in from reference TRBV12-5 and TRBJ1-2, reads DARVTQTPRHKVTEMGQEVTMRCQPILGHNTVFWYRQTMMQGLELLAYFRNRAPLDDSGMPKDRFSAEMPDATLATLKIQPSEPRDSAVYFCASGQQDPSYGYTFGSGTRLTVV.

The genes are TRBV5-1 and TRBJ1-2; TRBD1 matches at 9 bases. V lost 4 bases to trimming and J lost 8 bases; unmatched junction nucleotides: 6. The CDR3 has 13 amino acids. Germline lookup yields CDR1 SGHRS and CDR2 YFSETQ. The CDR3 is CASSTRQGEGYTF. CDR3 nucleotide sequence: TGCGCCAGCAGCACCCGACAGGGGGAAGGCTACACCTTC.

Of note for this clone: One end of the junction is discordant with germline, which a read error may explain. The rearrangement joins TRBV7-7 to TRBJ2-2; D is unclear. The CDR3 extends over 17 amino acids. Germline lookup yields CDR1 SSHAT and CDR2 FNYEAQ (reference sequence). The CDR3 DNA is TGTGCTAGCAGCCAAAATCCGGCGGTACTGAACACCGGGGAGCTGTTTTTT. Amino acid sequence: CASSQNPAVLNTGELFF.

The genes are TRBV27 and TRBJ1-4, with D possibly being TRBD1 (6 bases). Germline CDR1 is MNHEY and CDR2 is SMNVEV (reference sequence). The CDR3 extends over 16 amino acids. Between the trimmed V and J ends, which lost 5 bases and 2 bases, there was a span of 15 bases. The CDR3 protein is CASSRHKDRTNEKLFF. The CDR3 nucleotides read TGTGCCAGCAGTCGTCATAAAGACAGGACTAATGAAAAACTGTTTTTT.

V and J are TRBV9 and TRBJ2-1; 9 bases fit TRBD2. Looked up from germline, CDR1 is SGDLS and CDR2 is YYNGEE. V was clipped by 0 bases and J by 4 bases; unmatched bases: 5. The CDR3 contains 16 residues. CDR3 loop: CASSVGGAGGYNEQFF. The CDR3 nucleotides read TGTGCCAGCAGCGTAGGGGGAGCGGGAGGTTACAATGAGCAGTTCTTC.

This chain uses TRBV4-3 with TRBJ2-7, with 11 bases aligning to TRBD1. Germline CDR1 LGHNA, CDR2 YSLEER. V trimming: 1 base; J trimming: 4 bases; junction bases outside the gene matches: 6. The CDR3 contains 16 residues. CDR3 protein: CASSQALGQGVYEQYF. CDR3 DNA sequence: TGCGCCAGCAGCCAAGCGTTGGGACAGGGGGTTTACGAGCAGTACTTC.

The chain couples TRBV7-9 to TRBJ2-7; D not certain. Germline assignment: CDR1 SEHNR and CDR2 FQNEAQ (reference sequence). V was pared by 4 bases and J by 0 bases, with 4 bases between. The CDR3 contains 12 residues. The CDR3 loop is CASSYNSYEQYF. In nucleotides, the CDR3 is TGTGCCAGCAGCTATAACTCCTACGAGCAGTACTTC.

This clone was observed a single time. The CDR3 sequence is CASSPSAGGTDTQYF. CDR3 coding DNA: TGTGCCAGCAGCCCGTCGGCCGGAGGGACAGATACGCAGTATTTT. The V gene is TRBV4-2, the J gene TRBJ2-3; the D gene is possibly TRBD2 (6 bases). Looked up from germline, CDR1 is LGHNA and CDR2 is YNFKEQ. This CDR3 comprises 15 residues. Trimming shortened V by 4 bases and J by 3 bases, and 14 bases separated the two germline ends.

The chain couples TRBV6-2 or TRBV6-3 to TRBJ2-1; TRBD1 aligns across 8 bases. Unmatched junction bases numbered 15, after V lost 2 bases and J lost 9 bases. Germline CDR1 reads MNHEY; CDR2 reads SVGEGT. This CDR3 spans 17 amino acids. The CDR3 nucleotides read TGTGCCAGCAGTTACGACGAAGGGACAGGCACCTGGGCTGAGCAGTTCTTC. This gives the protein CASSYDEGTGTWAEQFF.